This TCR beta chain was documented in a study of spatial heterogeneity in lung cancer. Across the whole study: In the raw reads, each unique TCR and UMI combination was present more than ten times on average. Study outcomes and limitations: Resection blood, more than follow-up blood, showed ubiquitous expanded tumor TCRs.

Time point reported: sample taken at primary tumor resection. Researchers sequenced whole RNA taken from tumor, nontumor lung or frozen PBMC without sorting. Donation came from 70 or so patients with untreated early-stage non-small cell lung cancer. This CDR3 is built from 18 residues. Germline CDR1 and CDR2: KGHDR and SFDVKD. V shed 3 bases and J 2 bases; nucleotides not matched to a gene: 13. TCRdb fed the 5' RACE reads into MiXCR, producing one record per CDR3 protein. The sample includes more than 35,000 distinct CDR3 sequences, less than 5.5% seen only once; the top ten take about 25%. By share, this clonotype counts as medium-sized (0.01 to 0.1%). The antigen remains unidentified.

The TCR originated in a female donor with early-stage non-small cell lung cancer. The input for sequencing was PBMCs, taken at surgery. J is TRBJ2-3 and V is TRBV24-1; 7 bases map to TRBD1. The CDR3 reads CATSDPPPTGATTDTQYF. CDR3 coding DNA: TGTGCCACCAGTGATCCTCCTCCTACAGGGGCTACCACAGATACGCAGTATTTT.